This record concerns one TCR beta chain sequence. Its antigen is unknown. These data are taken from a study of cytomegalovirus exposure and HLA in healthy donors. Germline CDR1 reads KGHSH; CDR2 reads LQKENI. This CDR3 region has 12 residues. The trim removed 3 bases at V and 8 bases at J, leaving 3 bases unmatched. Study results and caveats: Rarity held for most TCR sequences, but there were some public TCRs that occurred in many donors. The study labeled around 160 TCR beta chains cytomegalovirus-associated.

13 Jbeta primers and 60 Vbeta primers were used for the PCR. Original methodology: In a later analysis, some 80 million unique TCR beta chains included roughly 11 million shared by two or more donors. The table came from immunoSEQ multiplex PCR; TCRdb's copy has only in-frame clones and leaves some out. For V, J and clone size, that table is used; D and trimming come from the DNA. The sample contains about 190,000 clones, over 80% of which appear only once. V usage is TRBV18 and J usage is TRBJ1-1; 7 bases align to TRBD1. Sequences were obtained from PBMCs. The source is a man aged 40-55 years in good health and CMV-seropositive. In DNA form, the CDR3 reads TGTGCCAGCTCACCGGGGACAGCAGAAGCTTTCTTT. Translated: CASSPGTAEAFF.